The entry below gives a single TCR beta chain sequence along with its context. In its sample, this clonotype was seen many times. It has no known antigen specificity. Base quality data are lacking; no much larger clone is found one base away. This sample was included in a study of CD8+CD57+ T cells in acquired aplastic anemia listed by TCRdb under 2018. As for the study more broadly: Extracted DNA from sorted CD4+ and CD8+ cells averaged approximately 3.4 ug, ranging from about 0.18 to 27.4 ug. An average of approximately 10 million reads for CD4+ cells and 11 million or so reads for CD8+ cells was obtained from healthy donor samples. What the study reported, not specific to this receptor: Roughly 29 CD8+ CDR3 sequences were found in both patients and controls but appeared to be highly expressed in patients and within the immunodominant clones of the patients. CD8+ Simpson's diversity did not differ significantly between patients and healthy controls (P=0.060).

The CDR3 has 16 amino acids, counting the end cysteine and phenylalanine. Only the CDR3 part of the read is kept: 48 bases, read in frame from the first base. As encoded in the germline V gene (reference sequence), CDR1 is WNHNN while CDR2 is SYGVQD. V is trimmed back by 6 bases and J by 9 bases, and the junction contains 8 bases that no gene match accounts for. Genomic DNA served as template for TCR beta VDJ combination and CDR3 sequence profiling. TCR repertoire sequencing was run on an Illumina HiSeq 2000. Per the authors' processing: Repertoire assessment relied on Simpson's diversity index, CDR3 size and DJ length profiles, and TRBV/TRBJ rearrangement plots. Whichever DNA sequence was most abundant in the deep sequencing data was defined as the immunodominant clone. CDR3 amino acid sequences were screened for sharing across subjects and were compared with published repertoires and the VDJdb database. Starting from the raw public reads, TCRdb applied fastp trimming at Q25, assembled clones with MiXCR and retained in-frame beta chains. Identical CDR3 proteins give one entry, which carries the most common genes and DNA. The V and J calls, along with clone size, are taken from TCRdb and not from the paper's own processing. For this sample the table gives hundreds of thousands of distinct CDR3 sequences, of which roughly 68% were detected only once. Approximately 4% of the sample comes from the top ten.

In this study, sorted CD4+ and CD8+ T cells from the blood of healthy subjects and of severe aplastic anemia patients had their TCR repertoires deep-sequenced. Ficoll-Paque density gradient centrifugation was used to isolate peripheral blood mononuclear cells. Before DNA extraction, CD4+ and CD8+ T cells were sorted by FACS or by magnetic beads. The receptor chain draws on TRBV10-1 and TRBJ2-1, and 16 junction bases match TRBD2. The clonotype originates from a human donor in good health, serving as a control. The sequenced sample consisted of sorted CD4+, CD8+, or CD8+CD57+ T cells (not recorded which) from PBMCs. CDR3 region: CASSVGTSGGVSEQFF. The base sequence is TGCGCCAGCAGCGTCGGGACTAGCGGGGGGGTATCTGAGCAGTTCTTC.